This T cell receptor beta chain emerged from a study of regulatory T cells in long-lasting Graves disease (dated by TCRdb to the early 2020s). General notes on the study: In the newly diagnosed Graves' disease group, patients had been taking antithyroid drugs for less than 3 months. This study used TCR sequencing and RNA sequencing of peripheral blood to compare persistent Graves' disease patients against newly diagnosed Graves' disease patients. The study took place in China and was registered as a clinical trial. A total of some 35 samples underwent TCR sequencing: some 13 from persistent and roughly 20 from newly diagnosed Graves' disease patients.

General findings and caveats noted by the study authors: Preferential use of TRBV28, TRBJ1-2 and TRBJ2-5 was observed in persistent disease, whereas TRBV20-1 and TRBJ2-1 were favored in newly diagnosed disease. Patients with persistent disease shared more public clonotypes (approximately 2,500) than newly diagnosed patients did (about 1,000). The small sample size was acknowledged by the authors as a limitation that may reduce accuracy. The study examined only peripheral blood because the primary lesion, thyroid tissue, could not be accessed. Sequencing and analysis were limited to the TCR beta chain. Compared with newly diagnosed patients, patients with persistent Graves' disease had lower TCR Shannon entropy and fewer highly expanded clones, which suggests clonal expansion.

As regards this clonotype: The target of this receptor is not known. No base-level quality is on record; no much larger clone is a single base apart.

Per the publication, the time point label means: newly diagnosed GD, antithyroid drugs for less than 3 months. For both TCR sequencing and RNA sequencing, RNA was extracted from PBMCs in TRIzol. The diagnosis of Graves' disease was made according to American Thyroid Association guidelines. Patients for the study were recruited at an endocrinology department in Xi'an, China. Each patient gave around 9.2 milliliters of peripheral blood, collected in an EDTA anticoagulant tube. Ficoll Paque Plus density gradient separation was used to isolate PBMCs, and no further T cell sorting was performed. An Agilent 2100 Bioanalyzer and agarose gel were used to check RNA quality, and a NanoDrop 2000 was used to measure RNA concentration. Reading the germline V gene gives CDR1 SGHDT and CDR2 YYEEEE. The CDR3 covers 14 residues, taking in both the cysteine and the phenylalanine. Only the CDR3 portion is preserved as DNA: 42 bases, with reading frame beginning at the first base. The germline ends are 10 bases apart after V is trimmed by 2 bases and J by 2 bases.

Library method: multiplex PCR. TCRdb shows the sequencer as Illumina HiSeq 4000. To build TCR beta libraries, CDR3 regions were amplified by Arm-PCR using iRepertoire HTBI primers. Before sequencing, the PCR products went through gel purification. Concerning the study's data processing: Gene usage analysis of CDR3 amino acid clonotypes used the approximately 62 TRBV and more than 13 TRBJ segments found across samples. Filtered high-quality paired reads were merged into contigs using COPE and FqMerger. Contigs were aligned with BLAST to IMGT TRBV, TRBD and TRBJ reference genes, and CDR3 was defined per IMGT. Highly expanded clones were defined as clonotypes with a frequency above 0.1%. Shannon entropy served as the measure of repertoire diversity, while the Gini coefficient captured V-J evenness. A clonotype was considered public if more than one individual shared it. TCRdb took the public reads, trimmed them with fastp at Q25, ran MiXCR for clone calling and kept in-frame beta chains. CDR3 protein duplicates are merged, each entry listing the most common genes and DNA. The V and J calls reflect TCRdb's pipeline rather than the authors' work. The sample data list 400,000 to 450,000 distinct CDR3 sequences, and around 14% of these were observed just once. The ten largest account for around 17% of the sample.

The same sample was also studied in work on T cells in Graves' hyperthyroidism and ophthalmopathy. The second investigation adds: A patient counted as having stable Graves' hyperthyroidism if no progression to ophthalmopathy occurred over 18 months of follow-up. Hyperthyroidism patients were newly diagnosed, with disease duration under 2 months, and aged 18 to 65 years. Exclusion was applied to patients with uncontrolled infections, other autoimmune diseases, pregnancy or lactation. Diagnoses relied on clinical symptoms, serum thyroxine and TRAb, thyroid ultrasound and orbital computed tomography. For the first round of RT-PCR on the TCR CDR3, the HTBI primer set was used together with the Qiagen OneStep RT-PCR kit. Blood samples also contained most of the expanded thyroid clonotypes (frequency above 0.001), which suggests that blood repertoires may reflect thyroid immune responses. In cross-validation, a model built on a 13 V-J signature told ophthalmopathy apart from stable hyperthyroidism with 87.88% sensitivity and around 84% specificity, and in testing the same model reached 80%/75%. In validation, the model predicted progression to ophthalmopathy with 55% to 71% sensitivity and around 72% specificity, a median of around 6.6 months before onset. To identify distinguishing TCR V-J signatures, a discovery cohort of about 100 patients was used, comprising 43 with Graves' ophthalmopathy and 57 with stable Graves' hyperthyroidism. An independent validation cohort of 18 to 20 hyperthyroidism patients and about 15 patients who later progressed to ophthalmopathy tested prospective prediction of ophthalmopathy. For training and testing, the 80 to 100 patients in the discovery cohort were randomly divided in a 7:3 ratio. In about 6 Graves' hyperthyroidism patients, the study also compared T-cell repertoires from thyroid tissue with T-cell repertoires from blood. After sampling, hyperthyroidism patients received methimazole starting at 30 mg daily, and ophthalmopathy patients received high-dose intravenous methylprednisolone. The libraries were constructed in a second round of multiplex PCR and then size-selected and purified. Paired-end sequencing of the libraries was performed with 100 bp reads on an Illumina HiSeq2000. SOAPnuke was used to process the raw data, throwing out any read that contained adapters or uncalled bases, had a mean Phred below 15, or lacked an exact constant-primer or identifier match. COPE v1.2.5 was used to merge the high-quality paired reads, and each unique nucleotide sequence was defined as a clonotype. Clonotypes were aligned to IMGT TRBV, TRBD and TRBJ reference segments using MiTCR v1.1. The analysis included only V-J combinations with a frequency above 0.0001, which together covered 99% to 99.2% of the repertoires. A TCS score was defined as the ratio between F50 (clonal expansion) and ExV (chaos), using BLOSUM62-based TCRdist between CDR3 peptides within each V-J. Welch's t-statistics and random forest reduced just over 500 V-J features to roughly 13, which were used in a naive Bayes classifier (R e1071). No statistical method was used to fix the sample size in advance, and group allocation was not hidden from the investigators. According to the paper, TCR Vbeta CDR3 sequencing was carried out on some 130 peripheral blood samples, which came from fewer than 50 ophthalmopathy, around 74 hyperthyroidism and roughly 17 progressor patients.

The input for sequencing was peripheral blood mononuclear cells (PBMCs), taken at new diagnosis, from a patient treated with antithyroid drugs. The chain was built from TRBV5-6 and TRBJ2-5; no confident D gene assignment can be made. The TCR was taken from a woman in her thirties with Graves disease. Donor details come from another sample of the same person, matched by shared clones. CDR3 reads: CASSLTTRQETQYF. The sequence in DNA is TGTGCCAGCAGCTTAACGACAAGACAAGAGACCCAGTACTTC.